The sequence of this TCR beta chain was determined in a study of control samples from healthy donors and cancer patients. Assay: immunoSEQ multiplex PCR; the TCRdb copy retains only in-frame clones and omits some. The sample comprises under 150,000 clones, approximately 88% of which are singletons, and 3.4% rests with the top ten. The CDR3 contains 13 residues. Germline V gene data show CDR1 as SQVTM and CDR2 as ANQGSEA. V dropped 2 bases and J dropped 0 bases, with 7 bases sitting between them. The sample taken for sequencing was blood. The receptor's source is a man aged 35 to 55 in good health. J is TRBJ1-2 and V is TRBV29-1; maybe TRBD1 (5 bases). The CDR3 sequence is CSVEQGSNYGYTF. The DNA of the CDR3 is TGCAGCGTTGAACAGGGTTCTAACTATGGCTACACCTTC.